Described below is a single TCR beta chain sequence and its context. Its antigen is unidentified. In the naive CD8 group, cells lacked CD45RO and were positively selected for CCR7, so terminally differentiated effector memory CD45RA+ cells were left out. TCRdb keeps only in-frame clones here, not all; method: immunoSEQ multiplex PCR. The sample has hundreds of thousands of clones, approximately 96% seen once. These data come from a study of shared clonotypes between healthy human individuals. The study, taken as a whole, reports: Memory subsets had estimated richness that was generally smaller than that of naive subsets.

The CDR3 consists of 17 residues. Germline CDR1 and CDR2: SNHLY and FYNNEI. V shed 4 bases and J 5 bases; nucleotides not matched to a gene: 11. Sequenced material: naive CD8+ T cells sorted from blood. The chain carries TRBV2 and TRBJ2-7; 13 nucleotides agree with TRBD2. This TCR was recovered from a woman aged 25 to 39 in good health. CDR3 in amino acids: CASSVLAGGERFDEQYF. For the CDR3, the DNA is TGTGCCAGCAGTGTACTAGCGGGAGGGGAGAGGTTTGACGAGCAGTACTTC.